Shown below are 29 T cell receptor beta chains from a single sample sequenced in a study of cytotoxic CD8 clonotypes in ibrutinib-treated CLL. Data came from immunoSEQ multiplex PCR; TCRdb stores just in-frame clones and leaves some out. The sample lists 25,000 to 30,000 clones, approximately 80% occurring once. Specimen: PBMCs, collected after 36 months of ibrutinib treatment. The receptor set was obtained from a human donor with chronic lymphocytic leukemia.

The chain couples TRBV5-1 to TRBJ1-1, with TRBD1 matching 8 bases. Germline CDR1 is SGHRS and CDR2 is YFSETQ. This CDR3 spans 14 amino acids. V shed 5 bases and J 3 bases; nucleotides not matched to a gene: 6. The CDR3 DNA sequence: TGCGCCAGCAGGTTGACAGGGGTCGACACTGAAGCTTTCTTT. It encodes CASRLTGVDTEAFF.

The V and J genes are TRBV5-1 and TRBJ1-3, with D unclear. Germline V gene lookup returns CDR1 SGHRS and CDR2 YFSETQ. Trimming took 1 base from V and 3 from J, leaving 11 bases between them. The CDR3 is 15 residues long. In DNA form, the CDR3 reads TGCGCCAGCAGCTTGACCGGAGGCCTTGGAAACACCATATATTTT. It translates to CASSLTGGLGNTIYF.

The chain combines TRBV29-1 with TRBJ1-1; no clear D. Between the trimmed V and J ends, which lost 3 bases and 0 bases, there was a span of 8 bases. This CDR3 contains 13 residues. Germline V gene lookup returns CDR1 SQVTM and CDR2 ANQGSEA. CDR3: CSVDRQLNTEAFF. In DNA form, the CDR3 reads TGCAGCGTTGACAGGCAGCTGAACACTGAAGCTTTCTTT.

The sample holds a few counts of this clone. The chain uses TRBV4-1 and TRBJ1-5; D not certain. V lost 1 base, J lost 0 bases, and 4 bases lay in between. The germline V gene encodes CDR1 MGHRA and CDR2 YSYEKL. The CDR3 has 14 amino acids. The CDR3 DNA follows: TGCGCCAGCAGCCAAGCCGGTAGCAATCAGCCCCAGCATTTT. Its translation: CASSQAGSNQPQHF.

CDR3 in amino acids: CASSTEGAFTEAFF. The CDR3 DNA is TGTGCCAGCAGCACGGAGGGGGCGTTCACTGAAGCTTTCTTT. The chain links TRBV7-9 to TRBJ1-1; 7 bases are a match to TRBD1. J was trimmed by 4 bases and V by 5 bases; bases with no gene match: 7. The CDR3 runs 14 residues. CDR1 is SEHNR, CDR2 FQNEAQ, per germline (reference sequence).

The V call is TRBV11-2, the J call TRBJ1-1; D is perhaps TRBD1 (5 bases). Trimming shortened V by 0 bases and J by 0 bases, and 11 bases separated the two germline ends. The CDR3 loop spans 16 amino acids. Germline V gives CDR1 SGHAT, CDR2 FQNNGV. The CDR3 sequence is CASSLDREGMNTEAFF. In nucleotides, the CDR3 is TGTGCCAGCAGCTTAGATCGGGAGGGGATGAACACTGAAGCTTTCTTT.

This clone was observed a handful of times. Other nucleotide sequences from this sample produce the same CDR3. The rearrangement joins TRBV14 to TRBJ1-1; no definite D call. Germline lookup yields CDR1 SGHDN and CDR2 FVKESK. V was clipped by 1 base and J by 7 bases, with 13 bases between them. The CDR3 is 14 residues long. CDR3 nucleotides: TGTGCCAGCAGCCAAGGCCCTGGGAGGCATGAAGCTTTCTTT. As protein: CASSQGPGRHEAFF.

A few counts support this clone. Here the CDR3 reads CASSSRGGASTGELFF. Written as DNA, the CDR3 is TGTGCCAGCAGCTCCCGAGGGGGGGCGAGCACCGGGGAGCTGTTTTTT. J is TRBJ2-2 and V is TRBV5-8, with a possible D match to TRBD2 (7 bases). This CDR3 region has 16 residues. V lost 3 bases and J lost 4, with 16 bases in between. Germline CDR1 is SGHTS and CDR2 is YDEGEE.

The rearrangement links TRBV5-1 to TRBJ1-2, with a possible D match to TRBD1 (6 bases). V was trimmed by 3 bases and J by 4 bases, leaving 10 bases between them. This CDR3 is built from 13 residues. The germline V gene has CDR1 SGHRS and CDR2 YFSETQ. CDR3 bases: TGCGCCAGCAGCTCGGGGGGGGCCTATGGCTACACCTTC. Its translation: CASSSGGAYGYTF.

The rearrangement uses TRBV9 and TRBJ1-6; D is unclear. Germline loops: CDR1 SGDLS, CDR2 YYNGEE. The CDR3 spans 16 residues. The V end lost 4 bases, the J end lost 9 bases, and 20 bases lay between the germline ends. CDR3 protein: CASSPGGSGDISPLHF. The CDR3 DNA reads as TGTGCCAGCAGCCCCGGAGGTTCGGGCGATATTTCACCCCTCCACTTT.

This chain uses TRBV5-1 with TRBJ1-1; no clear D. Germline V gene sequence: CDR1 SGHRS, CDR2 YFSETQ. There are 13 residues in the CDR3. Trimming removed 2 bases at V and 1 base at J, with 6 bases between. The CDR3: CASSFEENTEAFF. The DNA of the CDR3 is TGCGCCAGCAGCTTTGAGGAGAACACTGAAGCTTTCTTT.

The chain has TRBV13 and TRBJ2-2, with 8 nucleotides matching TRBD1. Germline CDR1 reads PRHDT; CDR2 reads FYEKMQ (reference sequence). Trimming cost V 0 bases and J 1 base; bases outside gene matches: 4. The CDR3 runs 17 residues. CDR3 in amino acids: CASSLGAGQGNTGELFF. DNA of the CDR3: TGTGCCAGCAGCTTAGGAGCTGGACAGGGGAACACCGGGGAGCTGTTTTTT.

The chain combines TRBV15 with TRBJ1-1; TRBD1 matches at 7 bases. The CDR3 is made up of 16 amino acids. After removal of 8 bases from V and 0 bases from J, the junction contained 12 bases not matched to a gene. Germline CDR1 LNHNV, CDR2 YYDKDF (reference sequence). This chain's CDR3 is CATAGGGNSMNTEAFF. The CDR3 region has the DNA TGTGCCACCGCAGGGGGGGGGAACTCGATGAACACTGAAGCTTTCTTT.

The V gene is TRBV9, the J gene TRBJ2-7, with 8 bases matching TRBD2. J was trimmed by 5 bases and V by 0 bases; bases with no gene match: 7. This CDR3 spans 15 amino acids. The germline V gene encodes CDR1 SGDLS and CDR2 YYNGEE. The DNA for the CDR3 is TGTGCCAGCAGCGTAGTGGGCGGGGGGTTCGACGAGCAGTACTTC. Translation: CASSVVGGGFDEQYF.

This clone has only a few counts. This chain joins TRBV27 and TRBJ1-1; D is perhaps TRBD1 (6 bases). CDR1 is MNHEY, CDR2 SMNVEV, per germline (reference sequence). Trimming took off 2 bases at V and 4 bases at J, with 11 bases between the two ends. The CDR3 contains 14 residues. CDR3 DNA sequence: TGTGCCAGCAGTTTACACAGGGTCGGCACTGAAGCTTTCTTT. This codes for CASSLHRVGTEAFF.

The chain couples TRBV5-1 to TRBJ1-2, with unresolved D. Trimming took 1 base from V and 0 from J, leaving 7 bases between them. The length of the CDR3 is 14 residues. The V gene's germline CDR1 is SGHRS and CDR2 YFSETQ. This CDR3 reads CASSLITANYGYTF. In DNA form, the CDR3 reads TGCGCCAGCAGCTTGATAACAGCTAACTATGGCTACACCTTC. Looking up the rest from reference TRBV5-1 and TRBJ1-2 gives the full variable domain: KAGVTQTPRYLIKTRGQQVTLSCSPISGHRSVSWYQQTPGQGLQFLFEYFSETQRNKGNFPGRFSGRQFSNSRSEMNVSTLELGDSALYLCASSLITANYGYTFGSGTRLTVV.

The chain carries TRBV6-5 and TRBJ1-2; D ambiguous. The CDR3 totals 14 residues. V lost 4 bases and J 0 bases, leaving 9 bases between the germline ends. Germline V gene sequence: CDR1 MNHEY, CDR2 SVGAGI. CDR3 in DNA: TGTGCCAGCAGTTGGGATAGGTCTAACTATGGCTACACCTTC. Protein sequence: CASSWDRSNYGYTF.

This chain connects TRBV4-1 to TRBJ2-1, with TRBD2 matching 13 bases. Trimming cost V 5 bases and J 5 bases; bases outside gene matches: 6. The CDR3 has 16 residues. CDR1 and CDR2 from the germline V gene are MGHRA and YSYEKL. The CDR3 region has the DNA TGCGCCAGCAGCGCGTCCGGGACTAGCGGGAACAATGAGCAGTTCTTC. Translation gives CASSASGTSGNNEQFF.

The gene calls are TRBV10-3 and TRBJ2-7; 7 bases agree with TRBD1. CDR3 length equals 12 residues. The trim removed 2 bases at V and 7 bases at J, leaving 2 bases unmatched. Germline-derived CDR1 and CDR2 are ENHRY and SYGVKD. CDR3 residues: CAISEPGQEQYF. DNA for the CDR3: TGTGCCATCAGTGAGCCGGGACAGGAGCAGTACTTC.

The J gene is TRBJ1-3, the V gene TRBV5-6; D not certain. In germline, CDR1 is SGHDT, CDR2 YYEEEE. V dropped 2 bases and J dropped 0 bases, with 12 bases sitting between them. The CDR3 contains 16 residues. As DNA, the CDR3 is TGTGCCAGCAGCTTCTGGACGGCCTTCTCTGGAAACACCATATATTTT. Translation gives CASSFWTAFSGNTIYF.

V gene TRBV2 combines with J gene TRBJ2-5; D not certain. Germline assignment: CDR1 SNHLY and CDR2 FYNNEI. The CDR3 loop spans 13 amino acids. V was trimmed by 3 bases and J by 4 bases, leaving 9 bases between them. DNA for the CDR3: TGTGCCAGCAGTGACCGGTTAATAGAGACCCAGTACTTC. Translation gives CASSDRLIETQYF. Using reference TRBV2 and TRBJ2-5 for the parts outside the CDR3, the full variable domain is EPEVTQTPSHQVTQMGQEVILRCVPISNHLYFYWYRQILGQKVEFLVSFYNNEISEKSEIFDDQFSVERPDGSNFTLKIRSTKLEDSAMYFCASSDRLIETQYFGPGTRLLVL.

V gene TRBV5-1 combines with J gene TRBJ2-7, with 7 nucleotides matching TRBD1. The CDR3 is 13 residues long. J gave up 2 bases and V 5 bases, and 4 bases lay outside the gene matches. The germline CDR1 and CDR2 sequences are SGHRS and YFSETQ. DNA of the CDR3: TGCGCCAGCAGTGAGACAGGGCCCTACGAGCAGTACTTC. The encoded protein is CASSETGPYEQYF.

The table lists this clone with a count of one. The chain links TRBV7-7 to TRBJ2-1, with D possibly matching TRBD2 (5 bases). The CDR3 consists of 12 residues. V dropped 1 base and J dropped 10 bases, with 8 bases sitting between them. CDR1 SSHAT and CDR2 FNYEAQ come from the germline V gene (reference sequence). The CDR3 region is CASSLGRGEQFF. DNA of the CDR3: TGTGCCAGCAGCTTAGGCCGCGGGGAGCAGTTCTTC.

CDR3 sequence: CASSSYRAFYEQYF. The DNA of the CDR3 is TGTGCCAGCAGCTCATACAGGGCGTTTTACGAGCAGTACTTC. The chain recombines TRBV5-6 with TRBJ2-7; perhaps TRBD1 as D (6 bases). With 3 bases removed from V and 4 bases from J, the gap between germline ends came to 14 bases. The CDR3 spans 14 residues. Germline values: CDR1 SGHDT, CDR2 YYEEEE. Supplemented by reference TRBV5-6 and TRBJ2-7, the full variable domain reads DAGVTQSPTHLIKTRGQQVTLRCSPKSGHDTVSWYQQALGQGPQFIFQYYEEEERQRGNFPDRFSGHQFPNYSSELNVNALLLGDSALYLCASSSYRAFYEQYFGPGTRLTVT.

This clone has just a few counts. V is TRBV7-3 and J is TRBJ2-3; no reliable D call. Germline V gene lookup returns CDR1 SGHTA and CDR2 FQGTGA. V lost 1 base and J 4 bases, leaving 9 bases between the germline ends. This CDR3 has 14 amino acids. As DNA, the CDR3 is TGTGCCAGCAGCTTAAAGAGCCCCCCAGATACGCAGTATTTT. Its translation: CASSLKSPPDTQYF.

The chain carries TRBV7-9 and TRBJ1-4, with 8 bases aligning to TRBD1. Trimming cost V 5 bases and J 6 bases; bases outside gene matches: 8. The germline V gene encodes CDR1 SEHNR and CDR2 FQNEAQ (reference sequence). The CDR3 loop spans 15 amino acids. The chain's CDR3 is CASSEWTGPDEKLFF. In nucleotides, the CDR3 is TGTGCCAGCAGCGAGTGGACAGGGCCAGATGAAAAACTGTTTTTT.

This chain uses TRBV19 with TRBJ1-5; 9 nucleotides match TRBD1. V was pared by 3 bases and J by 5 bases, with 11 bases of the junction left unmatched. CDR1 is LNHDA and CDR2 is SQIVND in the germline V gene (reference sequence). This CDR3 has 17 amino acids. The CDR3 loop is CASSIGGTGRGHQPQHF. CDR3 bases: TGTGCCAGTAGTATCGGGGGGACAGGGAGAGGCCATCAGCCCCAGCATTTT. The full variable domain, rest sourced from reference TRBV19 and TRBJ1-5, is DGGITQSPKYLFRKEGQNVTLSCEQNLNHDAMYWYRQDPGQGLRLIYYSQIVNDFQKGDIAEGYSVSREKKESFPLTVTSAQKNPTAFYLCASSIGGTGRGHQPQHFGDGTRLSIL.

The chain couples TRBV2 to TRBJ2-7; 7 nucleotides line up with TRBD1. The germline CDR1 and CDR2 sequences are SNHLY and FYNNEI. This CDR3 has 12 residues. Trimming at V came to 6 bases and at J to 7 bases, leaving 6 bases not matched to a gene. CDR3: CASRGTDLEQYF. The CDR3 DNA sequence: TGTGCCAGCAGGGGGACAGATTTGGAGCAGTACTTC.

This rearrangement joins TRBV5-1 to TRBJ2-6; 9 positions agree with TRBD1. The CDR3 covers 17 residues. J lost 0 bases, V lost 3 bases, and 4 bases had no gene match. Germline CDR1 and CDR2: SGHRS and YFSETQ. The CDR3 loop is CASSYGTGSSGANVLTF. CDR3 nucleotide sequence: TGCGCCAGCAGCTACGGGACAGGGAGCTCTGGGGCCAACGTCCTGACTTTC.